These 17 T cell receptor beta chains were all obtained from the same sample, sequenced in a study of cytomegalovirus exposure and HLA in healthy donors. PCR employed 60 Vbeta and 13 Jbeta primers. Assay used: immunoSEQ multiplex PCR; TCRdb lists only in-frame clones, some missing. The table lists about 220,000 clones, just over 75% of them singletons. Sequenced input: PBMCs. The receptor source for this set is a man aged 18-30 years in good health and CMV-seronegative.

This clone was detected once. This rearrangement joins TRBV30 to TRBJ2-6, with TRBD1 matching over 7 bases. With 7 bases clipped from V and 0 bases from J, the junction kept 9 bases outside the gene matches. This CDR3 has 16 amino acids. Per germline, CDR1 GTSNPN and CDR2 SVGIG (reference sequence). The CDR3 loop reads CASLKGTASGANVLTF. In DNA form, the CDR3 reads TGTGCCTCCCTTAAAGGGACAGCCTCTGGGGCCAACGTCCTGACTTTC.

This chain links TRBV5-1 with TRBJ2-5; TRBD1 might be the D (6 bases). The V and J ends lost 4 bases and 6 bases respectively, with 22 bases between them. The CDR3 has 16 amino acids. Germline V lookup: CDR1 SGHRS, CDR2 YFSETQ. The CDR3 bases are TGCGCCAGCAGCACCCAAAACCCGGGACAAAGAAAGACCCAGTACTTC. Encoded protein: CASSTQNPGQRKTQYF.

V is TRBV28 and J is TRBJ2-4, with TRBD2 identical over 9 bases. CDR1 is MDHEN and CDR2 is SYDVKM in the germline V gene. The trim removed 10 bases at V and 4 bases at J, leaving 5 bases unmatched. This CDR3 is 13 amino acids long. CDR3 residues: CATLAGGKNIQYF. Written as DNA, the CDR3 is TGTGCCACCCTTGCGGGAGGGAAAAACATTCAGTACTTC.

The genes are TRBV10-1 and TRBJ1-4; TRBD1 agrees at 7 bases. The length of the CDR3 is 14 residues. Germline V gene lookup returns CDR1 WNHNN and CDR2 SYGVQD (reference sequence). V lost 3 bases and J lost 10; bases outside the gene matches: 8. The CDR3 sequence: CASSEGGQPGKLFF. The CDR3 nucleotides read TGCGCCAGCAGTGAAGGGGGACAGCCAGGAAAACTGTTTTTT.

The V gene is TRBV19, the J gene TRBJ1-1; no clear D gene. The CDR3 consists of 14 residues. V lost 3 bases and J lost 5, with 13 bases in between. The germline CDR1 and CDR2 sequences are LNHDA and SQIVND (reference sequence). As DNA, the CDR3 is TGTGCCAGTAGTATCGGGATGGGTAGAACTGAAGCTTTCTTT. As protein: CASSIGMGRTEAFF. The whole variable domain, filled in from reference TRBV19 and TRBJ1-1, reads DGGITQSPKYLFRKEGQNVTLSCEQNLNHDAMYWYRQDPGQGLRLIYYSQIVNDFQKGDIAEGYSVSREKKESFPLTVTSAQKNPTAFYLCASSIGMGRTEAFFGQGTRLTVV.

This chain links TRBV16 with TRBJ2-5, with 8 bases lining up with TRBD1. CDR3 length: 15 residues. Germline-derived CDR1 and CDR2 are KGHSY and FQNENV. The V gene end was trimmed by 2 bases and the J gene end by 4 bases; junction bases not matched to a gene: 6. The CDR3 region has the DNA TGTGCCAGCAGCCAACTTACAGGGGGAAGAGAGACCCAGTACTTC. Translated, it gives CASSQLTGGRETQYF.

The chain uses TRBV7-3 and TRBJ2-3; D call uncertain. The CDR3 sequence is 16 residues long. With 2 bases removed from V and 0 bases from J, the gap between germline ends came to 12 bases. The V gene's germline CDR1 is SGHTA and CDR2 FQGTGA. CDR3 in DNA: TGTGCCAGCAGCTTAGAACGCGGAACCAGCACAGATACGCAGTATTTT. Translating gives CASSLERGTSTDTQYF.

CDR3 bases: TGTGCCAGCATGGGGGAGGGACTCCCGAGACGGGACTACGAGCAGTACTTC. Its protein product is CASMGEGLPRRDYEQYF. V usage is TRBV21-1 and J usage is TRBJ2-5; the table assigns TRBD2, which was not confirmed against the DNA. The J call may be incorrect, as the DNA end agrees better with TRBJ2-7. TRBV21-1 is a recognized pseudogene. The CDR3 contains 17 residues.

This chain joins TRBV4-1 and TRBJ2-2; maybe TRBD1 (5 bases). Trimming stripped 5 bases from V and 1 base from J, with 8 bases between. The V gene's germline CDR1 is MGHRA and CDR2 YSYEKL. This CDR3 contains 14 residues. The CDR3 nucleotides are TGCGCCAGCAGCTATCAGGGGAACACCGGGGAGCTGTTTTTT. Its protein product is CASSYQGNTGELFF.

Only one count was recorded for this clone. The rearrangement uses TRBV2 and TRBJ2-3; TRBD2 is a possible D gene (5 bases). The CDR3 loop spans 15 amino acids. Germline values: CDR1 SNHLY, CDR2 FYNNEI. V lost 6 bases and J lost 0, with 13 bases in between. CDR3 in amino acids: CASRRAETSTDTQYF. DNA of the CDR3: TGTGCCAGCAGGCGAGCGGAGACGAGCACAGATACGCAGTATTTT.

This clone appeared a single time. This chain uses TRBV18 with TRBJ1-5, with 8 bases that match TRBD1. Germline V gene lookup returns CDR1 KGHSH and CDR2 LQKENI. The CDR3 totals 15 residues. J was trimmed by 1 base and V by 3 bases; bases with no gene match: 2. CDR3 residues: CASSPGTGSNQPQHF. In nucleotides, the CDR3 is TGTGCCAGCTCACCCGGGACAGGCAGCAATCAGCCCCAGCATTTT. Together with reference TRBV18 and TRBJ1-5, the CDR3 gives the full variable domain: NAGVMQNPRHLVRRRGQEARLRCSPMKGHSHVYWYRQLPEEGLKFMVYLQKENIIDESGMPKERFSAEFPKEGPSILRIQQVVRGDSAAYFCASSPGTGSNQPQHFGDGTRLSIL.

A few counts support this clone. This rearrangement joins TRBV7-3 to TRBJ2-2; 12 nucleotides match TRBD2. The CDR3 is made up of 18 amino acids. The J segment lost 7 bases and the V segment lost 4 bases, leaving 13 bases of the junction unmatched. In germline, CDR1 is SGHTA, CDR2 FQGTGA. The CDR3 is CASSSNPRLAGASGELFF. CDR3 nucleotides: TGTGCCAGCAGCTCAAATCCCCGACTAGCGGGAGCGAGCGGGGAGCTGTTTTTT.

V is TRBV4-2 and J is TRBJ2-6; 8 bases match TRBD2. V lost 6 bases, J lost 6 bases, and 13 bases stayed unmatched. CDR1 and CDR2 (germline): LGHNA, YNFKEQ. CDR3 length equals 17 residues. CDR3 region: CASRLSGGRISANVLTF. In DNA, the CDR3 is TGTGCCAGCAGACTCTCAGGCGGGAGGATTTCGGCCAACGTCCTGACTTTC.

The chain combines TRBV7-9 with TRBJ2-7; D is uncertain. The CDR3 contains 13 residues. Germline V gives CDR1 SEHNR, CDR2 FQNEAQ (reference sequence). Between the trimmed V and J ends, which lost 1 base and 2 bases, there was a span of 6 bases. The CDR3 protein is CASSLVAAYEQYF. The CDR3 bases are TGTGCCAGCAGCTTAGTCGCGGCCTACGAGCAGTACTTC. The full variable domain, rest sourced from reference TRBV7-9 and TRBJ2-7, is DTGVSQNPRHKITKRGQNVTFRCDPISEHNRLYWYRQTLGQGPEFLTYFQNEAQLEKSRLLSDRFSAERPKGSFSTLEIQRTEQGDSAMYLCASSLVAAYEQYFGPGTRLTVT.

The J gene is TRBJ1-2, the V gene TRBV6-1; D is ambiguous. The CDR3 extends over 15 amino acids. Trimming took off 2 bases at V and 8 bases at J, with 18 bases between the two ends. Germline V gene data show CDR1 as MNHNS and CDR2 as SASEGT. The DNA of the CDR3 is TGTGCCAGCAGTGAATTGGCGACAACGTCTCGGGGCTACACCTTC. As protein: CASSELATTSRGYTF.

This clone showed up just a few times. This chain uses TRBV2 with TRBJ2-7, with D unclear. CDR3 size: 12 residues. Per the germline V gene, CDR1 is SNHLY and CDR2 is FYNNEI. Deletions cut 2 bases from V and 1 base from J, with 3 bases between. The CDR3 bases are TGTGCCAGCAGTGAACAGTCCTACGAGCAGTACTTC. It yields the protein CASSEQSYEQYF. The entire variable domain, with the rest obtained from reference TRBV2 and TRBJ2-7, is as follows: EPEVTQTPSHQVTQMGQEVILRCVPISNHLYFYWYRQILGQKVEFLVSFYNNEISEKSEIFDDQFSVERPDGSNFTLKIRSTKLEDSAMYFCASSEQSYEQYFGPGTRLTVT.

The chain recombines TRBV20-1 with TRBJ1-5, with D uncertain. V was shortened by 1 base and J by 6 bases, with 4 bases between the two germline ends. The CDR3 consists of 11 residues. Germline V gene data show CDR1 as DFQATT and CDR2 as SNEGSKA (reference sequence). In DNA form, the CDR3 reads TGCAGTGCTAGAGCGGGTCAGCCCCAGCATTTT. It yields the protein CSARAGQPQHF.